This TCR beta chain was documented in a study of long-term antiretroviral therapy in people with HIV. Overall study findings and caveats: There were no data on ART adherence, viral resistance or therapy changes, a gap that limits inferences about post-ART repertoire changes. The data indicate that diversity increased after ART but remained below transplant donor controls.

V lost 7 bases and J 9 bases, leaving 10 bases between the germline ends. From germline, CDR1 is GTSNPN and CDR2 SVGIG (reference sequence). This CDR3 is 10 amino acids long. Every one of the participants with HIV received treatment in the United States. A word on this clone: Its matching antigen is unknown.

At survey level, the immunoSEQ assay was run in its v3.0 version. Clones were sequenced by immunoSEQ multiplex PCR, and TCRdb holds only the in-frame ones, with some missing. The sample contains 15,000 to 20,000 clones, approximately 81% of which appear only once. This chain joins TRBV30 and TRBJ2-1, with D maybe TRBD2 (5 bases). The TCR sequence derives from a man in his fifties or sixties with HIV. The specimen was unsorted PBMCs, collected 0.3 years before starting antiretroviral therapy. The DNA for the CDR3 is TGTGCCTCCGACTACGGTGAGCAGTTCTTC. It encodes CASDYGEQFF.